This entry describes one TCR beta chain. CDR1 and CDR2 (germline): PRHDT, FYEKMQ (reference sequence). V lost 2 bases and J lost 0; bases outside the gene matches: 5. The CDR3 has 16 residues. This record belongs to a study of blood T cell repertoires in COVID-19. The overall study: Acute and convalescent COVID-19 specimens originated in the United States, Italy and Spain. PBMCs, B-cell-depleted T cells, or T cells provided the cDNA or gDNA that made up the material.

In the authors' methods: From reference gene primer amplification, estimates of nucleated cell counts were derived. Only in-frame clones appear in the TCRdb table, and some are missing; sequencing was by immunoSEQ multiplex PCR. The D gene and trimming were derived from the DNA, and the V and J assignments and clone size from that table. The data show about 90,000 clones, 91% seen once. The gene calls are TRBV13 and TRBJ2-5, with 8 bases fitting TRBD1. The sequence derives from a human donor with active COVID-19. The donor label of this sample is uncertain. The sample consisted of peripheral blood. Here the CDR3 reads CASSLIGQGYQETQYF. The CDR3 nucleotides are TGTGCCAGCAGCTTAATAGGACAGGGCTACCAAGAGACCCAGTACTTC.